Below are 2 T cell receptor beta chains sequenced from a single sample in a study of identical twins. TCRdb reprocessed the 5' RACE reads with MiXCR, giving one entry per CDR3 protein. The table includes hundreds of thousands of distinct CDR3 sequences, about 14% detected once. Input material: memory (CD45RO+) T cells sorted from blood. These receptor sequences come from a woman between 18 and 30 years old in good health.

The CDR3 protein is CASSLRQLGPETQYF. As DNA, the CDR3 is TGTGCCAGCAGCTTACGGCAACTAGGCCCTGAGACCCAGTACTTC. The chain recombines TRBV7-2 with TRBJ2-5, with a possible D match to TRBD2 (5 bases). The CDR3 contains 15 residues. Trimming left V 2 bases short and J 5 bases short, with 15 bases between. Germline CDR1 SGHTA, CDR2 FQGNSA.

This clonotype was seen repeatedly, ten times or more. The chain recombines TRBV12-3 or TRBV12-4 with TRBJ2-1, with D possibly being TRBD2 (5 bases). The CDR3 is 13 residues long. V shed 4 bases and J shed 7 bases, with 11 bases lying between them. CDR3 bases: TGTGCCAGCAGTTCCGGAGGAAGGAATGAGCAGTTCTTC. Its translation: CASSSGGRNEQFF.